The clone carrying this TCR beta chain was recorded many times. Its antigen remains unidentified. V lost 0 bases, J lost 3 bases, and 11 bases lay in between. Germline CDR1 and CDR2: MNHEY and SVGAGI. The CDR3 covers 15 residues. Researchers made TCR beta libraries by using iRepertoire HTBI primers and running Arm-PCR on CDR3 regions. TCRdb called the multiplex PCR reads again in MiXCR, with one record for every CDR3 protein. This table has 450,000 to 650,000 distinct CDR3 sequences, about 16% appearing once. The sample comes from a study of regulatory T cells in long-lasting Graves disease. General study findings and limits: Persistent Graves' patients showed less TCR diversity than newly diagnosed patients showed. Persistent disease favored TRBV28, TRBJ1-2 and TRBJ2-5.

As for time point: newly diagnosed GD, antithyroid drugs for less than 3 months. PBMCs provided the RNA from which the TCR library was made. As collected, the peripheral blood samples measured approximately 10 milliliters each and went into EDTA tubes. The same sample was also studied in work on T cells in Graves' hyperthyroidism and ophthalmopathy.

The V gene is TRBV6-5, the J gene TRBJ2-5; tentative D call: TRBD1 (7 bases). The clonotype comes from a woman aged 35-60 years with Graves disease. Sequencing used peripheral blood mononuclear cells (PBMCs), obtained at new diagnosis, from a patient treated with antithyroid drugs. The CDR3 loop reads CASSYSRDSKETQYF. DNA of the CDR3: TGTGCCAGCAGTTACTCGCGGGACAGCAAAGAGACCCAGTACTTC.